This T cell receptor beta chain came from a study of T cell changes during pregnancy in multiple sclerosis. Assay: immunoSEQ multiplex PCR; the TCRdb copy retains only in-frame clones and omits some. The table records roughly 40,000 clones, 75% to 95% of them present only once. In its sample, this clone was seen a few times. The J segment lost 10 bases and the V segment lost 5 bases, leaving 19 bases of the junction unmatched. The CDR3 runs 16 residues. The germline V gene encodes CDR1 WNHNN and CDR2 SYGVQD (reference sequence). The TCR was taken from a female donor with multiple sclerosis, enrolled in a pregnancy study. The material sequenced was CD4+ T cells from peripheral blood mononuclear cells, taken in the third trimester of pregnancy. The V gene is TRBV10-1, the J gene TRBJ1-1, with 7 positions matching TRBD1. In nucleotides, the CDR3 is TGCGCCAGCAGTAATCCCAGACCGGACAGGCGGAAGAGAGCTTTCTTT. Translating gives CASSNPRPDRRKRAFF.